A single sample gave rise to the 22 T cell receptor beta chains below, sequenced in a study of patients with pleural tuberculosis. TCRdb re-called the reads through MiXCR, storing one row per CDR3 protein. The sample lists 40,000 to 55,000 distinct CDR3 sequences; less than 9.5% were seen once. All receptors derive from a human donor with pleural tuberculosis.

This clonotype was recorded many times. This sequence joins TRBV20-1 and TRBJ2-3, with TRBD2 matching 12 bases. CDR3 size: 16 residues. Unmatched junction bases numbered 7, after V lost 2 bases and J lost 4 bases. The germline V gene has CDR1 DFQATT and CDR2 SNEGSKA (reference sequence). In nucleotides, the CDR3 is TGCAGTGCTAGACCAACTAGCGGGAGGAGGGCAGATACGCAGTATTTT. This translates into CSARPTSGRRADTQYF.

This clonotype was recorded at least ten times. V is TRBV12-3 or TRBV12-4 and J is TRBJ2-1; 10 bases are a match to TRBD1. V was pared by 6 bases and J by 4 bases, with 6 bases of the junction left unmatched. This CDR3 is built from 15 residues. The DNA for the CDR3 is TGTGCCAGCAGGCGACCGGGACAGGGGTACAATGAGCAGTTCTTC. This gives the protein CASRRPGQGYNEQFF.

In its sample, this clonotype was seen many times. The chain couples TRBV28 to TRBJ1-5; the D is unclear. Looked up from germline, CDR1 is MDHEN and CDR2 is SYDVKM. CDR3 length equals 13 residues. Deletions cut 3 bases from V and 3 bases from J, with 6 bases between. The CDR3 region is CASSFQHNQPQHF. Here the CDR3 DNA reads TGTGCCAGCAGTTTCCAGCACAATCAGCCCCAGCATTTT.

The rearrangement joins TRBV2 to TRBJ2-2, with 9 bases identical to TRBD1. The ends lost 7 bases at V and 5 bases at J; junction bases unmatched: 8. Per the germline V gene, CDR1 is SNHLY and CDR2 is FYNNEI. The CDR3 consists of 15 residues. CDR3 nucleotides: TGTGCCAGCACACGGGACAGGGTGGTAACCGGGGAGCTGTTTTTT. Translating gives CASTRDRVVTGELFF.

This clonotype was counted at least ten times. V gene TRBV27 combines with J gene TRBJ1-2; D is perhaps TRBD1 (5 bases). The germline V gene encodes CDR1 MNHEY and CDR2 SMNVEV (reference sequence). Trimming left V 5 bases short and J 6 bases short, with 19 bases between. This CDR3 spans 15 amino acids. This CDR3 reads CASSRDLNQVHGYTF. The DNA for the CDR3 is TGTGCCAGCAGTCGGGACCTAAATCAAGTGCATGGCTACACCTTC.

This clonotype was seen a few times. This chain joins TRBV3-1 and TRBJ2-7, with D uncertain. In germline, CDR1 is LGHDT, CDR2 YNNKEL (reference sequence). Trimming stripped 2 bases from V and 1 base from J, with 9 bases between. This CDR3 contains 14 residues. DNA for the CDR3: TGTGCCAGCAGCCAACTAGATCGGTCCTACGAGCAGTACTTC. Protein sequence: CASSQLDRSYEQYF.

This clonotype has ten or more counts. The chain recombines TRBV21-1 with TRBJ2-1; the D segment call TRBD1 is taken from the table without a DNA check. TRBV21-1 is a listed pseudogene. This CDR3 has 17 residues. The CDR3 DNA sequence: TGTGCCAGCAGCAACAGAGGTGGGACAGGTCCTCACAATGAGCAGTTCTTC. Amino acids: CASSNRGGTGPHNEQFF.

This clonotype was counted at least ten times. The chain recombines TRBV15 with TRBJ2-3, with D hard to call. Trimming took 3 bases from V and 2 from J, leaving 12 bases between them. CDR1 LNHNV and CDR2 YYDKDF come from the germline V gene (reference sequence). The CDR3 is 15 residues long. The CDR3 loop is CATSSVGSFTDTQYF. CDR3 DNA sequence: TGTGCCACCAGCAGTGTAGGCAGTTTCACAGATACGCAGTATTTT.

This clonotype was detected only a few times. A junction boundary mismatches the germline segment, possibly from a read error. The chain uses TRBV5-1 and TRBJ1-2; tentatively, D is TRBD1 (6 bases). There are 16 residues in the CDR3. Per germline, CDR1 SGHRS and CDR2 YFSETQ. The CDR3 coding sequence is TGCGCCAACAGCTTGGATCCCGACAGGCTAAACTATGGCTACACCTTC. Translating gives CANSLDPDRLNYGYTF.

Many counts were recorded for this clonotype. In DNA form, the CDR3 reads TGTGCCAGCAGTCGCCTAGCGGGAGGTTACAATGAGCAGTTCTTC. Translating gives CASSRLAGGYNEQFF. This chain links TRBV11-2 with TRBJ2-1; 11 nucleotides align to TRBD2. Germline CDR1 reads SGHAT; CDR2 reads FQNNGV. The junction had 5 bases not matched to a gene; V was cut back by 6 bases and J by 4 bases. CDR3 size: 15 residues. Full variable domain (outside the CDR3, taken from reference TRBV11-2 and TRBJ2-1): EAGVAQSPRYKIIEKRQSVAFWCNPISGHATLYWYQQILGQGPKLLIQFQNNGVVDDSQLPKDRFSAERLKGVDSTLKIQPAKLEDSAVYLCASSRLAGGYNEQFFGPGTRLTVL.

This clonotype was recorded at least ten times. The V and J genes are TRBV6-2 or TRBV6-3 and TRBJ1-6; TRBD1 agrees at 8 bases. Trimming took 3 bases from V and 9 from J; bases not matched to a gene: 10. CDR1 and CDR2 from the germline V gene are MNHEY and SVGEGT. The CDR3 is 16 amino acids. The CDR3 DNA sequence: TGTGCCAGCAGTTATGGCGGGACAGGCCTTGGTTCACCCCTCCACTTT. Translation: CASSYGGTGLGSPLHF.

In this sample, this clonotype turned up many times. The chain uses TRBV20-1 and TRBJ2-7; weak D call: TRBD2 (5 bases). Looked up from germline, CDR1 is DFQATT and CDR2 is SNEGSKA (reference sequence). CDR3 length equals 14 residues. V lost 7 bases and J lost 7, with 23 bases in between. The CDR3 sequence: CSVQKGSYSGEQYF. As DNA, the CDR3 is TGCAGTGTTCAAAAGGGATCCTACTCGGGAGAGCAGTACTTC.

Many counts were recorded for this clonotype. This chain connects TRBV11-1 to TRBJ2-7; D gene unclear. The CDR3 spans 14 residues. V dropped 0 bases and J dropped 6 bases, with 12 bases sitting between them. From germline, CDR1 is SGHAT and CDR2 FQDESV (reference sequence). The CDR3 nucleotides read TGTGCCAGCAGCTTAGCCGTCGACTGGGGCGAGCAGTACTTC. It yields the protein CASSLAVDWGEQYF.

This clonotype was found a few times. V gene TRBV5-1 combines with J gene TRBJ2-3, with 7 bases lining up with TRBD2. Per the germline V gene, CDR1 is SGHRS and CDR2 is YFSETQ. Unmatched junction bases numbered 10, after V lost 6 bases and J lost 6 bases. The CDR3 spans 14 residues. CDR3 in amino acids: CASTWAGDSDTQYF. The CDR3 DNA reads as TGCGCCAGCACCTGGGCGGGAGATTCGGATACGCAGTATTTT.

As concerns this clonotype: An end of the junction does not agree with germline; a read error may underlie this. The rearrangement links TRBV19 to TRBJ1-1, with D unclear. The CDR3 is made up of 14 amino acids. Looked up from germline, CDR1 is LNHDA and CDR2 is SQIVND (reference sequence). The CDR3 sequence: CASGIGSVRAEAFF. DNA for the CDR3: TGTGCCAGTGGTATAGGATCAGTCAGAGCTGAAGCTTTCTTT.

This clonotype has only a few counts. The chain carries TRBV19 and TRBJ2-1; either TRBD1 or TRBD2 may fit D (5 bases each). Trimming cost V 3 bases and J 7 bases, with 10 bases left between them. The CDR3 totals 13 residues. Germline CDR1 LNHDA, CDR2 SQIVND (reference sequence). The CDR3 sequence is CASSILGTNEQFF. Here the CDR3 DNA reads TGTGCCAGTAGTATTTTGGGGACGAATGAGCAGTTCTTC.

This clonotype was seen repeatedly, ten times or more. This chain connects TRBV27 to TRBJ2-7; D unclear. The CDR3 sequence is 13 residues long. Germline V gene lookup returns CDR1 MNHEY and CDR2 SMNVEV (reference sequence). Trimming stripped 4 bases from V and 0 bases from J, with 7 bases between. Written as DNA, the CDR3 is TGTGCCAGCAGTTCCCTGAGCTCCTACGAGCAGTACTTC. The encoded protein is CASSSLSSYEQYF.

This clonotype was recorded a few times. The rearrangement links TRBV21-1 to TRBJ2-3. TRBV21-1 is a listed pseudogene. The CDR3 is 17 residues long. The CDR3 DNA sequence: TGTGCCACCAGCAAAGCGGGAATAACCTCTAGCACAGATACGCAGTATTTT. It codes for CATSKAGITSSTDTQYF.

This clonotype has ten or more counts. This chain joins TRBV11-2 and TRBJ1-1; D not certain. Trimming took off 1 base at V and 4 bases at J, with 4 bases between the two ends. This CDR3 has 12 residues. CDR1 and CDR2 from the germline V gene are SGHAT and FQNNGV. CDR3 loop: CASSLGVTEAFF. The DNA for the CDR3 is TGTGCCAGCAGCTTAGGGGTCACTGAAGCTTTCTTT.

CDR3: CSAKAGNTEAFF. The DNA for the CDR3 is TGCAGTGCGAAGGCGGGGAACACTGAAGCTTTCTTT. This rearrangement joins TRBV20-1 to TRBJ1-1, with D hard to call. Germline CDR1 is DFQATT and CDR2 is SNEGSKA (reference sequence). CDR3 size: 12 residues. V lost 6 bases, J lost 1 base, and 9 bases lay in between.

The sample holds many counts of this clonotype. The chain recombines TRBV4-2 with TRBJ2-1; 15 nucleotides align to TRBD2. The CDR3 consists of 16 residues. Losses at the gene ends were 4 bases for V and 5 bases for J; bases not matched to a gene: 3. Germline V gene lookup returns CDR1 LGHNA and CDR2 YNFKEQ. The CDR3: CASSPRTSGRDNEQFF. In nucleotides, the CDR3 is TGTGCCAGCAGCCCACGGACTAGCGGGAGGGACAATGAGCAGTTCTTC.

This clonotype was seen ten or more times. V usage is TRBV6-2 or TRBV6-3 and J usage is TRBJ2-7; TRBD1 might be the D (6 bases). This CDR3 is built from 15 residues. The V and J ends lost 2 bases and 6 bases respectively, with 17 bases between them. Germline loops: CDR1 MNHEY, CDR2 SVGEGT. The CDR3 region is CASSYPTGGTREQYF. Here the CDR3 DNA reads TGTGCCAGCAGTTACCCGACAGGCGGTACACGCGAGCAGTACTTC.